The next 16 T cell receptor beta chains were all read from a single sample in a study of T-cell reconstitution after alpha-beta-depleted transplantation in children. The TCRbeta library was prepared with unique molecular identifiers. TCRdb passed the PCR reads through MiXCR, listing each CDR3 protein once. The data show about 980,000 distinct CDR3 sequences, about 29% seen once. Sequenced material: PBMCs, mostly from graft donor cells, taken 360 days after TCRalphabeta/CD19-depleted stem cell transplant. These receptor sequences come from a boy under three years old who had a stem cell transplant for SCID, so the T cells may come from the graft donor.

The chain has TRBV7-9 and TRBJ1-5, with D possibly being TRBD1 (5 bases). Germline V gene data show CDR1 as SEHNR and CDR2 as FQNEAQ (reference sequence). This CDR3 is built from 14 residues. Trimming removed 3 bases at V and 5 bases at J, with 11 bases between. This chain's CDR3 is CASSFPGLHQPQHF. The CDR3 DNA follows: TGTGCCAGCAGCTTTCCAGGGTTACATCAGCCCCAGCATTTT.

This clonotype was counted between two and nine times. The V and J genes are TRBV6-1 and TRBJ1-3, with D unresolved. Per the germline V gene, CDR1 is MNHNS and CDR2 is SASEGT. CDR3 length: 13 amino acids. Trimming took off 8 bases at V and 0 bases at J, with 8 bases between the two ends. The CDR3 protein is CASGTNSGNTIYF. The CDR3 DNA reads TGTGCCAGCGGAACAAACTCTGGAAACACCATATATTTT.

The rearrangement links TRBV7-9 to TRBJ2-3; 8 bases map to TRBD1. Germline-derived CDR1 and CDR2 are SEHNR and FQNEAQ (reference sequence). V lost 2 bases and J lost 5; bases outside the gene matches: 12. The CDR3 extends over 17 amino acids. The CDR3 protein is CASSLSRGNRGKDTQYF. CDR3 coding DNA: TGTGCCAGCAGCTTAAGCCGCGGGAACAGGGGGAAAGATACGCAGTATTTT.

The chain couples TRBV29-1 to TRBJ1-1, with a weak D call TRBD1 (5 bases). CDR1 and CDR2 (germline): SQVTM, ANQGSEA. The CDR3 is made up of 13 amino acids. Trimming shortened V by 4 bases and J by 7 bases, and 16 bases separated the two germline ends. As DNA, the CDR3 is TGCAGCGTTGGAGGGGCTCTTATCTATGAAGCTTTCTTT. It codes for CSVGGALIYEAFF.

This clonotype was counted between two and nine times. The V gene is TRBV5-1, the J gene TRBJ1-6, with TRBD1 matching 8 bases. Germline CDR1 reads SGHRS; CDR2 reads YFSETQ. The CDR3 consists of 16 residues. Germline trimming cut 3 bases from V and 10 bases from J; bases unmatched to any gene: 12. CDR3 sequence reads: CASSSPGPQGGSPLHF. The DNA for the CDR3 is TGCGCCAGCAGCTCGCCCGGCCCACAGGGGGGATCACCCCTCCACTTT.

This clonotype was seen only a few times. The CDR3 DNA reads TGCGCCAGCAGCTTGGCCCGGACAGGGGTTTTCCCCTACGAGCAGTACTTC. Its translation is CASSLARTGVFPYEQYF. The chain recombines TRBV5-1 with TRBJ2-7; 9 positions match TRBD1. CDR1 is SGHRS, CDR2 YFSETQ, per germline. The CDR3 covers 17 residues. J was trimmed by 2 bases and V by 0 bases; bases with no gene match: 9.

The chain links TRBV5-6 to TRBJ2-3, with unresolved D. V gave up 1 base and J gave up 3 bases, with 21 bases separating them. The germline CDR1 and CDR2 sequences are SGHDT and YYEEEE. The CDR3 covers 18 residues. CDR3 DNA sequence: TGTGCCAGCAGCTTGTCGCGGCGGCGAAGGTTGAGGACAGATACGCAGTATTTT. It encodes CASSLSRRRRLRTDTQYF.

This clonotype showed up just once. The chain recombines TRBV6-1 with TRBJ2-7; 7 positions agree with TRBD2. The CDR3 totals 15 residues. Trimming took 7 bases from V and 4 from J; bases not matched to a gene: 13. The germline V gene has CDR1 MNHNS and CDR2 SASEGT. This CDR3 reads CASTPTGGRGYEQYF. DNA for the CDR3: TGTGCCAGCACCCCCACCGGCGGGAGAGGATACGAGCAGTACTTC.

The V call is TRBV12-3 or TRBV12-4, the J call TRBJ2-3, with 9 bases lining up with TRBD1. The CDR3 has 16 residues. Trimming took 1 base from V and 0 from J; bases not matched to a gene: 2. The CDR3 sequence is CASSLGDRASTDTQYF. CDR3 coding DNA: TGTGCCAGCAGTTTAGGGGACAGGGCCAGCACAGATACGCAGTATTTT.

This chain connects TRBV5-1 to TRBJ2-2, with D perhaps TRBD2 (5 bases). The V gene lost 4 bases and the J gene lost 4 bases, with 14 bases spanning the gap. The CDR3 has 15 amino acids. Germline assignment: CDR1 SGHRS and CDR2 YFSETQ. CDR3 bases: TGCGCCAGCAGCGCCAGGAGCGGATCCACCGGGGAGCTGTTTTTT. This gives the protein CASSARSGSTGELFF. The whole variable domain, remainder taken from reference TRBV5-1 and TRBJ2-2, is KAGVTQTPRYLIKTRGQQVTLSCSPISGHRSVSWYQQTPGQGLQFLFEYFSETQRNKGNFPGRFSGRQFSNSRSEMNVSTLELGDSALYLCASSARSGSTGELFFGEGSRLTVL.

The chain has TRBV12-3 or TRBV12-4 and TRBJ2-1, with 12 bases identical to TRBD2. This CDR3 is built from 19 residues. V lost 6 bases, J lost 2 bases, and 14 bases stayed unmatched. The CDR3 sequence is CASSRLAGGRLNAYNEQFF. DNA of the CDR3: TGTGCCAGCAGCCGCCTAGCGGGGGGGCGATTAAACGCCTACAATGAGCAGTTCTTC.

The CDR3 bases are TGTGCCAGCAGCCCGGCCCCTCGGAAAGAGACCCAGTACTTC. Its translation: CASSPAPRKETQYF. The gene calls are TRBV12-3 or TRBV12-4 and TRBJ2-5; D uncertain. The CDR3 runs 14 residues. Between the trimmed V and J ends, which lost 6 bases and 3 bases, there was a span of 14 bases.

This clonotype was observed many times. The chain employs TRBV5-1 and TRBJ2-3; D is unresolved. The CDR3 length is 14 residues. Germline V CDR1 and CDR2: SGHRS, YFSETQ. The ends were cut back, 1 base at V and 6 bases at J, with 12 bases in the middle. This chain's CDR3 is CASSLFLSVDTQYF. The DNA for the CDR3 is TGCGCCAGCAGCTTGTTCCTATCGGTGGATACGCAGTATTTT. Complete variable domain (other parts from reference TRBV5-1 and TRBJ2-3): KAGVTQTPRYLIKTRGQQVTLSCSPISGHRSVSWYQQTPGQGLQFLFEYFSETQRNKGNFPGRFSGRQFSNSRSEMNVSTLELGDSALYLCASSLFLSVDTQYFGPGTRLTVL.

The chain employs TRBV24-1 and TRBJ2-7; tentatively, D is TRBD1 (5 bases). In germline, CDR1 is KGHDR, CDR2 SFDVKD. The CDR3 has 13 residues. The V end was cut by 7 bases, the J end by 5 bases, with 14 bases between. The CDR3 DNA follows: TGTGCCACCAGCGAAGGGGATTTGGACGAGCAGTACTTC. This sequence encodes CATSEGDLDEQYF.

The V and J genes are TRBV9 and TRBJ2-3; the D call may be TRBD1 or TRBD2 (6 bases each). This CDR3 has 13 amino acids. Germline V CDR1 and CDR2: SGDLS, YYNGEE. Trimming pared 2 bases from V and 8 bases from J, leaving 12 bases between. As DNA, the CDR3 is TGTGCCAGCAGCGTTGATGGGGGGCCTACGCAGTATTTT. Residues: CASSVDGGPTQYF.

The chain recombines TRBV3-1 with TRBJ1-2; 8 bases are a match to TRBD1. Germline V gene data show CDR1 as LGHDT and CDR2 as YNNKEL (reference sequence). The CDR3 is made up of 13 amino acids. V shed 5 bases and J 10 bases; nucleotides not matched to a gene: 9. CDR3: CASSFGQGIVYTF. The CDR3 DNA follows: TGTGCCAGCAGCTTTGGACAGGGTATTGTCTACACCTTC.